The present T cell receptor (beta chain) was sequenced within a study of post-analysis software for immune sequencing data. This clonotype was detected only a few times. Its antigen remains unidentified. The TCR beta cDNA libraries carried unique molecular identifiers. MiXCR, run by TCRdb on the PCR reads, gives a single entry per CDR3 protein. The sample carries about 680,000 distinct CDR3 sequences, around 60% recorded once. Study-wide results and limits: Higher frequency in patients than in controls was seen for roughly five TRBV segments, with TRBV5-6, TRBV5-1 and TRBV20-1 among them.

The CDR3 has 14 amino acids. The V segment lost 5 bases and the J segment 2 bases; nucleotides outside the gene matches: 4. Germline assignment: CDR1 MNHNY and CDR2 SVGAGI (reference sequence). This receptor was identified in a girl under 10 years old with multiple sclerosis. The sequencing input was blood. The chain is built from TRBV6-6 and TRBJ2-7; 9 nucleotides agree with TRBD2. The CDR3 DNA follows: TGTGCCAGCAGTCACCTAGCGGGGACCTACGAGCAGTACTTC. This encodes CASSHLAGTYEQYF.